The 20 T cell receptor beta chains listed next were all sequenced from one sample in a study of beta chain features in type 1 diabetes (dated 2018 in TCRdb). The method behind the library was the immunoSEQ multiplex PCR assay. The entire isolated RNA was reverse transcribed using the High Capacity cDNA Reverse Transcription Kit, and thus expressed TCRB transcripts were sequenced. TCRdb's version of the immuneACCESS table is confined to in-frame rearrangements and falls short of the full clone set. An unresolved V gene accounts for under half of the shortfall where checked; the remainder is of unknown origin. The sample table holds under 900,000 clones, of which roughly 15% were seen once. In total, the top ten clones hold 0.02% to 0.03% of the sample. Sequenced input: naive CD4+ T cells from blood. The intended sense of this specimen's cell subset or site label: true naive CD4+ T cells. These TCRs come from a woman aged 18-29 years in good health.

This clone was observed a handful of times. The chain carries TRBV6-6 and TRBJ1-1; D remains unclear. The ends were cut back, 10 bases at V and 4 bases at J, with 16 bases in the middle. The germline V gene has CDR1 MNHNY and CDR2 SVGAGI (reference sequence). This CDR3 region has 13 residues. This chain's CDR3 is CATLRIRGTEAFF. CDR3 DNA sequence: TGTGCCACCCTCAGAATCCGGGGCACTGAAGCTTTCTTT.

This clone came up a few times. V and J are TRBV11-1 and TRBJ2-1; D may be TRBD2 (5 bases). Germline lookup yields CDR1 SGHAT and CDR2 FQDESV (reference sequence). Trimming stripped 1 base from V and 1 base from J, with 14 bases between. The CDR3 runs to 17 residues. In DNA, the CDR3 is TGTGCCAGCAGCTTAGGGAGGTGGGGAACATCCTACAATGAGCAGTTCTTC. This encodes CASSLGRWGTSYNEQFF.

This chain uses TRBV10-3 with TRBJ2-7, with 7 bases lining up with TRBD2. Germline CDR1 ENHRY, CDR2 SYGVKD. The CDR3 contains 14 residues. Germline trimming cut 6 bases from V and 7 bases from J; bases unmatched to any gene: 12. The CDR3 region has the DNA TGTGCCATCAGAACGTCTAGCGGTGTTCGGGAGCAGTACTTC. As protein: CAIRTSSGVREQYF.

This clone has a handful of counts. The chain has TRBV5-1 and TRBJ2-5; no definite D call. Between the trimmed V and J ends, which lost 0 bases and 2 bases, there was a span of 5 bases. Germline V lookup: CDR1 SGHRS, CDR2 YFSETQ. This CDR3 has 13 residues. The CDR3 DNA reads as TGCGCCAGCAGCTTGGAACAGCAAGAGACCCAGTACTTC. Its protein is CASSLEQQETQYF.

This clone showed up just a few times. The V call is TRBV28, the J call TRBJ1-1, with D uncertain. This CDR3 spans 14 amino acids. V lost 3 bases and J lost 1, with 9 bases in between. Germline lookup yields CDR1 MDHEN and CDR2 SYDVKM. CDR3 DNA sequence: TGTGCCAGCAGTTTGGGGAGCTGGAACACTGAAGCTTTCTTT. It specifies CASSLGSWNTEAFF.

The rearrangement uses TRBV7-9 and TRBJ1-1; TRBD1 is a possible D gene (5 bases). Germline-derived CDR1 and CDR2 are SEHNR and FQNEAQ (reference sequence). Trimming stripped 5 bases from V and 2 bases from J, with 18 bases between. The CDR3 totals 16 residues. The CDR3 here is CASSLGAGGGNTEAFF. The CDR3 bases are TGTGCCAGCAGCCTCGGGGCCGGCGGGGGTAACACTGAAGCTTTCTTT.

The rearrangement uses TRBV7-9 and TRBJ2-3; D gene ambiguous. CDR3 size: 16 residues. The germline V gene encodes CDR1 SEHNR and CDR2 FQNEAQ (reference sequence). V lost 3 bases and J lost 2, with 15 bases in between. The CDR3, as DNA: TGTGCCAGCAGCTTTTGGTTCTCGGTCAACACAGATACGCAGTATTTT. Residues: CASSFWFSVNTDTQYF.

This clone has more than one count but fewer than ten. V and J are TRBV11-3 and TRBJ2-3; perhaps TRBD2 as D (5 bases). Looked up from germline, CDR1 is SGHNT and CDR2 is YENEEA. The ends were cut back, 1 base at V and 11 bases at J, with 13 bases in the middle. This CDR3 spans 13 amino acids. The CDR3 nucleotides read TGTGCCAGCAGCTTAGTCGGCTTCGGGGTGCAGTATTTT. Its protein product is CASSLVGFGVQYF.

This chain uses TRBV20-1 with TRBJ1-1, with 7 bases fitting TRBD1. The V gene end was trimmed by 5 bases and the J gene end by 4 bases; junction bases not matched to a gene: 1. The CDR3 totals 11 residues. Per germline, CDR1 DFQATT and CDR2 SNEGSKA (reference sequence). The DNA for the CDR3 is TGCAGTGCTGGACAGGTCACTGAAGCTTTCTTT. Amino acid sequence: CSAGQVTEAFF.

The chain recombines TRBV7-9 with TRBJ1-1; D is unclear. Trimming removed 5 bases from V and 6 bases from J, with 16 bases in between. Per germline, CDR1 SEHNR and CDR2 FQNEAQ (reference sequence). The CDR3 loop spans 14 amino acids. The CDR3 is CASSQPGVTAEAFF. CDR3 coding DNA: TGTGCCAGCAGCCAACCGGGAGTTACGGCTGAAGCTTTCTTT.

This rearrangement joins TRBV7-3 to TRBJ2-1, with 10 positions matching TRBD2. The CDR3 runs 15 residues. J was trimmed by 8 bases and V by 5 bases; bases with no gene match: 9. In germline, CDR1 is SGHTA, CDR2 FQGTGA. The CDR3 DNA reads TGTGCCAGCAGCAAGAGCGGGAGGGCCTCATATGAGCAGTTCTTC. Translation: CASSKSGRASYEQFF.

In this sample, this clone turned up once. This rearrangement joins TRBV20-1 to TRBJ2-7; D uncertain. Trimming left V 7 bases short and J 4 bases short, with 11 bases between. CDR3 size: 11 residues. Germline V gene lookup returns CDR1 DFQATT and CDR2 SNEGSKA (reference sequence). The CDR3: CSGEEQYEQYF. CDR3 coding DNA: TGCAGTGGTGAAGAGCAGTACGAGCAGTACTTC.

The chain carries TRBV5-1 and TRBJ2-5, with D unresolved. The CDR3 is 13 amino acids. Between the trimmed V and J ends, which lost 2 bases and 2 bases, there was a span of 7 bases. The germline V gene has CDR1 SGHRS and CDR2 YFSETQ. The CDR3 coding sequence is TGCGCCAGCAGCTTCAGTACTCAAGAGACCCAGTACTTC. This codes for CASSFSTQETQYF. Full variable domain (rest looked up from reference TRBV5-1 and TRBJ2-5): KAGVTQTPRYLIKTRGQQVTLSCSPISGHRSVSWYQQTPGQGLQFLFEYFSETQRNKGNFPGRFSGRQFSNSRSEMNVSTLELGDSALYLCASSFSTQETQYFGPGTRLLVL.

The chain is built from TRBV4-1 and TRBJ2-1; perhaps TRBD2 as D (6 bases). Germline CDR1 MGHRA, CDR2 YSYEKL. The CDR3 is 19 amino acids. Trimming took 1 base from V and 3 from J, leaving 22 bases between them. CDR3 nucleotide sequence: TGCGCCAGCAGCCAAGTCAGCCCGGACCGGGACTGGAGCTACAATGAGCAGTTCTTC. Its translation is CASSQVSPDRDWSYNEQFF.

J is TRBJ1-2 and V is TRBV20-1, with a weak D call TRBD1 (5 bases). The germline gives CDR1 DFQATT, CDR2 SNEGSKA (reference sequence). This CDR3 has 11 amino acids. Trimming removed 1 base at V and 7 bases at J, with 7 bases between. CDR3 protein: CSARAGGGYTF. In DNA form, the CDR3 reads TGCAGTGCTAGAGCCGGGGGTGGCTACACCTTC.

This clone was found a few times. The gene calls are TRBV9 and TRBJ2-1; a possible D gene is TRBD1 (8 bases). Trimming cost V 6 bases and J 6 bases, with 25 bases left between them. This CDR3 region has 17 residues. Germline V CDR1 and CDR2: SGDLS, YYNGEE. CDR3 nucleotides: TGTGCCAGCAAACCGAGGGGGGGACAGGCCGAACTCAATGAGCAGTTCTTC. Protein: CASKPRGGQAELNEQFF.

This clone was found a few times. The CDR3: CASSQTSGRNEQFF. The CDR3 DNA reads as TGTGCCAGCAGCCAGACTAGCGGGAGGAATGAGCAGTTCTTC. This chain links TRBV7-2 with TRBJ2-1, with TRBD2 matching over 13 bases. The CDR3 covers 14 residues. The germline V gene has CDR1 SGHTA and CDR2 FQGNSA. The trim removed 5 bases at V and 7 bases at J, leaving 2 bases unmatched.

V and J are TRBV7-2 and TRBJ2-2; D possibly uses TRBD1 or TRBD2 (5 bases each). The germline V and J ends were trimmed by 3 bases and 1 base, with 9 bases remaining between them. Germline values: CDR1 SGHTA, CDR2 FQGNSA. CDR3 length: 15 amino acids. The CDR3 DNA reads TGTGCCAGCAGCTTGCGAGGGGTGAACACCGGGGAGCTGTTTTTT. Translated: CASSLRGVNTGELFF.

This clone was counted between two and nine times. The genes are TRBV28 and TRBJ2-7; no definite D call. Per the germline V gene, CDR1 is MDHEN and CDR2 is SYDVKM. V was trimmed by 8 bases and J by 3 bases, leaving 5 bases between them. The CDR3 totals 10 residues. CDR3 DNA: TGTGCCAGCGCAGGCTACGAGCAGTACTTC. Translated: CASAGYEQYF.

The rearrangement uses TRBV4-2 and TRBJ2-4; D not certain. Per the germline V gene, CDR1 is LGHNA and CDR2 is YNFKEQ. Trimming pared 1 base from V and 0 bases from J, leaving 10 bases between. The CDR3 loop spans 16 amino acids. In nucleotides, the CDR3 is TGTGCCAGCAGCCAAGCGGTTGAAGGAGCCAAAAACATTCAGTACTTC. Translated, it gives CASSQAVEGAKNIQYF.